The next 27 T cell receptor beta chains were all read from a single sample in a study of T cell responses to AZD1222 COVID-19 vaccine. Sequenced by immunoSEQ multiplex PCR; TCRdb stores in-frame clones only, minus some. The sample lists under 130,000 clones, over 80% occurring once. The sequences come from peripheral blood, collected on day 0 of AZD1222 vaccination. The source is an adult in good health.

V and J are TRBV6-2 or TRBV6-3 and TRBJ1-6; D is undetermined. Trimming took off 2 bases at V and 9 bases at J, with 14 bases between the two ends. The CDR3 has 15 residues. The germline CDR1 and CDR2 sequences are MNHEY and SVGEGT. Here the CDR3 DNA reads TGTGCCAGCAGTTACGTGGTCCCGTGGGGTTCACCCCTCCACTTT. It is translated as CASSYVVPWGSPLHF.

The chain combines TRBV6-2 or TRBV6-3 with TRBJ1-5; 8 bases are shared with TRBD1. Germline-derived CDR1 and CDR2 are MNHEY and SVGEGT. This CDR3 region has 15 residues. V was pared by 2 bases and J by 6 bases, with 6 bases of the junction left unmatched. The CDR3 loop is CASSYAGGTGQPQHF. DNA of the CDR3: TGTGCCAGCAGTTACGCAGGGGGCACGGGTCAGCCCCAGCATTTT.

This clone was detected a few times. The genes are TRBV7-8 and TRBJ2-2, with D perhaps being TRBD1 or TRBD2 (6 bases each). This CDR3 has 16 amino acids. The germline V gene encodes CDR1 SGHVS and CDR2 FQNEAQ. V was clipped by 2 bases and J by 0 bases, with 10 bases between them. CDR3 amino acids: CASSLYGGSNTGELFF. Here the CDR3 DNA reads TGTGCCAGCAGCTTATACGGGGGCTCGAACACCGGGGAGCTGTTTTTT.

This rearrangement joins TRBV5-6 to TRBJ2-3; D perhaps matches TRBD2 (6 bases). This CDR3 spans 16 amino acids. Trimming left V 2 bases short and J 1 base short, with 14 bases between. Germline V gives CDR1 SGHDT, CDR2 YYEEEE. The CDR3 DNA follows: TGTGCCAGCAGCTTCGGCTTTGGCGGGGGCACAGATACGCAGTATTTT. It specifies CASSFGFGGGTDTQYF.

V is TRBV7-2 and J is TRBJ2-3, with 11 bases lining up with TRBD2. Trimming cost V 5 bases and J 8 bases; bases outside gene matches: 9. The CDR3 is 15 amino acids. The germline V gene has CDR1 SGHTA and CDR2 FQGNSA. The CDR3 region has the DNA TGTGCCAGCAGCCAGATAGCGGGGGGGCAGGGTACGCAGTATTTT. It codes for CASSQIAGGQGTQYF.

This chain connects TRBV29-1 to TRBJ2-7; D unclear. The CDR3 spans 14 residues. Germline CDR1 reads SQVTM; CDR2 reads ANQGSEA. Trimming removed 6 bases at V and 0 bases at J, with 15 bases between. CDR3 in DNA: TGCAGCGTGAAGACTCCTGCAAGCTCCTACGAGCAGTACTTC. Translated: CSVKTPASSYEQYF.

The rearrangement joins TRBV5-1 to TRBJ1-6; D might be TRBD1 (5 bases). V lost 2 bases to trimming and J lost 8 bases, with 14 bases between them. This CDR3 comprises 15 residues. The germline V gene encodes CDR1 SGHRS and CDR2 YFSETQ. The CDR3 reads CASSLKGPGHSPLHF. The CDR3 DNA reads as TGCGCCAGCAGCTTAAAGGGCCCGGGGCATTCACCCCTCCACTTT.

Comments on this clone: The junction differs from germline at one of its ends, possibly a read error. The rearrangement links TRBV5-5 to TRBJ2-7, with D possibly being TRBD1 or TRBD2 (5 bases each). This CDR3 is 11 amino acids long. From germline, CDR1 is SGHKS and CDR2 YYEKEE (reference sequence). CDR3 amino acids: CASSFPTGRIF. Written as DNA, the CDR3 is TGTGCCAGCAGCTTCCCAACGGGACGAATCTTC.

The rearrangement joins TRBV7-8 to TRBJ1-3; D gene unclear. This CDR3 has 16 residues. V lost 6 bases and J lost 4, with 19 bases in between. Per germline, CDR1 SGHVS and CDR2 FQNEAQ. This CDR3 reads CASSLLGVPPGNTIYF. In DNA, the CDR3 is TGTGCCAGCAGTTTACTCGGGGTTCCCCCCGGAAACACCATATATTTT.

CDR3 residues: CAIRTGQENTEAFF. CDR3 bases: TGTGCCATCAGGACAGGGCAGGAGAACACTGAAGCTTTCTTT. The gene calls are TRBV10-3 and TRBJ1-1, with TRBD1 matching over 7 bases. The CDR3 consists of 14 residues. Per the germline V gene, CDR1 is ENHRY and CDR2 is SYGVKD. Trimming at V came to 6 bases and at J to 1 base, leaving 5 bases not matched to a gene.

The V call is TRBV7-8, the J call TRBJ2-5; 7 nucleotides align to TRBD2. V lost 3 bases to trimming and J lost 1 base; unmatched junction nucleotides: 8. CDR3 length: 16 amino acids. Germline assignment: CDR1 SGHVS and CDR2 FQNEAQ. In DNA form, the CDR3 reads TGTGCCAGCAGCTTGTTCCCTAGCGGAACCCAAGAGACCCAGTACTTC. This sequence encodes CASSLFPSGTQETQYF.

The V gene is TRBV6-1, the J gene TRBJ2-3; 7 nucleotides line up with TRBD2. This CDR3 comprises 16 residues. Per the germline V gene, CDR1 is MNHNS and CDR2 is SASEGT. Trimming took 4 bases from V and 9 from J; bases not matched to a gene: 16. The CDR3, as DNA: TGTGCCAGCAGTGGTCCCCACCGGGACTACCCTCTAACGCAGTATTTT. Amino acid sequence: CASSGPHRDYPLTQYF.

This clone was counted a few times. The chain recombines TRBV3-1 (or the pseudogene TRBV3-2) with TRBJ2-5, with TRBD1 as a possible D gene (5 bases). With 3 bases removed from V and 1 base from J, the gap between germline ends came to 12 bases. The CDR3 runs 15 residues. CDR1 is LGHDT, CDR2 YNNKEL, per germline (reference sequence). CDR3 DNA sequence: TGTGCCAGCAGCCAGTTTACAGGCGCCCAAGAGACCCAGTACTTC. It is translated as CASSQFTGAQETQYF.

V usage is TRBV5-6 and J usage is TRBJ1-5; unclear D gene. The length of the CDR3 is 13 residues. Germline V CDR1 and CDR2: SGHDT, YYEEEE. Trimming pared 2 bases from V and 6 bases from J, leaving 9 bases between. The CDR3 region is CASSFMSSQPQHF. The CDR3 DNA reads TGTGCCAGCAGCTTTATGAGTTCTCAGCCCCAGCATTTT.

The chain joins TRBV18 to TRBJ2-6; 10 bases align to TRBD1. The CDR3 covers 18 residues. V shed 4 bases and J 0 bases; nucleotides not matched to a gene: 6. Germline V gene sequence: CDR1 KGHSH, CDR2 LQKENI. The CDR3, as DNA: TGTGCCAGCTCACTTCCCGGGACAGGGGTCTCTGGGGCCAACGTCCTGACTTTC. Translating gives CASSLPGTGVSGANVLTF.

The sample holds a few counts of this clone. This chain links TRBV6-1 with TRBJ1-5; D ambiguous. The V end was cut by 2 bases, the J end by 11 bases, with 10 bases between. Germline V gene lookup returns CDR1 MNHNS and CDR2 SASEGT. The CDR3 contains 12 residues. The CDR3 DNA reads TGTGCCAGCAGTGAATCTTTCATGGCCCAGCATTTT. Translating gives CASSESFMAQHF.

J is TRBJ1-2 and V is TRBV6-6; no clear D gene. Trimming pared 6 bases from V and 4 bases from J, leaving 12 bases between. The CDR3 has 13 residues. Germline lookup yields CDR1 MNHNY and CDR2 SVGAGI (reference sequence). CDR3 nucleotide sequence: TGTGCCAGCAGCCAGCAAAGCCTCTATGGCTACACCTTC. Encoded protein: CASSQQSLYGYTF.

DNA for the CDR3: TGTGCCAGCAGTTTCTTGAAGACAGGGACCTTCTACAATGAGCAGTTCTTC. Amino acid sequence: CASSFLKTGTFYNEQFF. The V call is TRBV27, the J call TRBJ2-1; TRBD1 agrees at 7 bases. CDR3 length equals 17 residues. Losses at the gene ends were 3 bases for V and 3 bases for J; bases not matched to a gene: 11. The germline V gene has CDR1 MNHEY and CDR2 SMNVEV (reference sequence).

The chain is built from TRBV5-1 and TRBJ1-6; the D gene is possibly TRBD1 (5 bases). The V gene's germline CDR1 is SGHRS and CDR2 YFSETQ. CDR3 length: 16 amino acids. The V end was cut by 0 bases, the J end by 7 bases, with 14 bases between. CDR3 protein: CASSLGQGGDNSPLHF. As DNA, the CDR3 is TGCGCCAGCAGCTTGGGGCAGGGCGGCGACAATTCACCCCTCCACTTT.

CDR3 DNA sequence: TGCGCCAGCAGAGTGGTTGGAAGCGGGGAGACCCAGTACTTC. This encodes CASRVVGSGETQYF. This sequence joins TRBV5-1 and TRBJ2-5; a weak D match, TRBD2 (6 bases). Germline loops: CDR1 SGHRS, CDR2 YFSETQ. The CDR3 loop spans 14 amino acids. V dropped 5 bases and J dropped 5 bases, with 16 bases sitting between them. The full variable domain, completed using reference TRBV5-1 and TRBJ2-5, is KAGVTQTPRYLIKTRGQQVTLSCSPISGHRSVSWYQQTPGQGLQFLFEYFSETQRNKGNFPGRFSGRQFSNSRSEMNVSTLELGDSALYLCASRVVGSGETQYFGPGTRLLVL.

This clone has just one count. The chain carries TRBV27 and TRBJ2-2; 7 bases fit TRBD1. Germline V gene sequence: CDR1 MNHEY, CDR2 SMNVEV (reference sequence). Trimming took 7 bases from V and 4 from J; bases not matched to a gene: 6. This CDR3 spans 14 amino acids. The CDR3 coding sequence is TGTGCCAGCACCCGGACAGGAAGCACCGGGGAGCTGTTTTTT. This encodes CASTRTGSTGELFF.

The chain couples TRBV4-2 to TRBJ2-3, with D possibly matching TRBD1 (7 bases). The CDR3 runs 18 residues. Germline CDR1 is LGHNA and CDR2 is YNFKEQ. The V and J ends lost 1 base and 2 bases respectively, with 19 bases between them. CDR3 in amino acids: CASSQGSGGSLFTDTQYF. The CDR3 coding sequence is TGTGCCAGCAGCCAAGGGTCAGGGGGGTCACTTTTCACAGATACGCAGTATTTT.

The rearrangement uses TRBV6-5 and TRBJ2-2, with D maybe TRBD2 (6 bases). CDR1 and CDR2 (germline): MNHEY, SVGAGI. V dropped 7 bases and J dropped 10 bases, with 16 bases sitting between them. The CDR3 spans 13 residues. The DNA of the CDR3 is TGTGCCAGCAACGCCGGGCGGAGGGCGGAGCTGTTTTTT. It codes for CASNAGRRAELFF.

The rearrangement uses TRBV3-1 (or the pseudogene TRBV3-2) and TRBJ2-1; D is ambiguous. Germline CDR1 is LGHDT and CDR2 is YNNKEL (reference sequence). V lost 4 bases and J 6 bases, leaving 1 base between the germline ends. The CDR3 runs to 10 residues. As DNA, the CDR3 is TGTGCCAGCAGCCTCAATGAGCAGTTCTTC. Its protein is CASSLNEQFF.

The chain couples TRBV25-1 to TRBJ1-1, with TRBD1 as a possible D gene (5 bases). V was trimmed by 9 bases and J by 4 bases, leaving 12 bases between them. The CDR3 sequence is 12 residues long. CDR1 is MGHDK and CDR2 is SYGVNS in the germline V gene. CDR3 sequence reads: CASRGGVTEAFF. For the CDR3, the DNA is TGTGCCAGTCGTGGGGGGGTCACTGAAGCTTTCTTT.

The count of this clone is one. This chain connects TRBV7-2 to TRBJ1-1; D gene uncertain. The CDR3 has 16 amino acids. Germline V CDR1 and CDR2: SGHTA, FQGNSA. The ends were cut back, 1 base at V and 0 bases at J, with 12 bases in the middle. The CDR3 DNA is TGTGCCAGCAGCTTAGGGGCTTTTGGGATGAACACTGAAGCTTTCTTT. Translation: CASSLGAFGMNTEAFF.

The V and J genes are TRBV18 and TRBJ2-7; 8 nucleotides match TRBD1. The CDR3 covers 14 residues. CDR1 KGHSH and CDR2 LQKENI come from the germline V gene. V lost 2 bases, J lost 5 bases, and 5 bases stayed unmatched. The chain's CDR3 is CASSPETGEHEQYF. CDR3 sequence (DNA): TGTGCCAGCTCACCAGAGACAGGGGAACACGAGCAGTACTTC.